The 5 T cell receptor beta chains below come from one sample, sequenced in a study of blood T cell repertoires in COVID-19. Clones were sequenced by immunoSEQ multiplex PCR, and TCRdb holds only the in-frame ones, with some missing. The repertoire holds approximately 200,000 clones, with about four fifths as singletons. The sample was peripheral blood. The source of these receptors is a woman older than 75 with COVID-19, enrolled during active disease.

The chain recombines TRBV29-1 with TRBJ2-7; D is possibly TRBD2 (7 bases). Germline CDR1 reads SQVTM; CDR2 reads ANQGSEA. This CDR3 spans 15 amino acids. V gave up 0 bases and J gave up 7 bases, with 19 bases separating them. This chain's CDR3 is CSVEDGQFRGGEQYF. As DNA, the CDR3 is TGCAGCGTTGAAGACGGACAGTTTCGGGGAGGGGAGCAGTACTTC.

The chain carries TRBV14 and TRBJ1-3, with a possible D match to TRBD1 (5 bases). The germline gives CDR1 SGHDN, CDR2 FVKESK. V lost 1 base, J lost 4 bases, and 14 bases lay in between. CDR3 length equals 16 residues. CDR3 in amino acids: CASSQVGGFYGNTIYF. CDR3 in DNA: TGTGCCAGCAGCCAAGTTGGGGGGTTTTACGGAAACACCATATATTTT.

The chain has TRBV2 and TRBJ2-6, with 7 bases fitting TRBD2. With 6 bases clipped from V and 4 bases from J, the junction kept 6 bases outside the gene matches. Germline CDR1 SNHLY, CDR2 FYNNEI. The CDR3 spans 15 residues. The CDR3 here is CASRPASGGANVLTF. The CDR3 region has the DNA TGTGCCAGCAGGCCCGCTAGCGGCGGGGCCAACGTCCTGACTTTC.

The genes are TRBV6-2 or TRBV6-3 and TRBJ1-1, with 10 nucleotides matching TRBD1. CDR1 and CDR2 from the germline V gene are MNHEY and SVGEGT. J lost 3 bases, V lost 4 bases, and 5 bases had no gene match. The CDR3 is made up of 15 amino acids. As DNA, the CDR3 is TGTGCCAGCAGTTCACGAGGGACAGGGGACACTGAAGCTTTCTTT. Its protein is CASSSRGTGDTEAFF.

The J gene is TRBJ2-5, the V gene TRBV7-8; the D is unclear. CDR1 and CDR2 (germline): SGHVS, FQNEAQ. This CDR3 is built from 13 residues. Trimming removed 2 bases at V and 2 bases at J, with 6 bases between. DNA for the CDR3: TGTGCCAGCAGCTTAACACGACAAGAGACCCAGTACTTC. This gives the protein CASSLTRQETQYF.